What follows describes a single T cell receptor (beta chain). Antigen unknown. The data originate from a study of neoadjuvant anti-PD-1 for oral cavity cancer. Study in general: Around day 43, patients without progression received a fourth nivolumab dose before surgery. The study's findings and limits: TCR analyses covered only a few patients per response group.

Patients were newly diagnosed with stage II-IVA oral cavity squamous cell carcinoma without prior systemic or radiation treatment. Method: immunoSEQ multiplex PCR; TCRdb's copy keeps in-frame clones and lacks some. In the table there are fewer than 90,000 clones, approximately 80% of which are singletons. The germline V gene has CDR1 MRHNA and CDR2 SNTAGT. V was clipped by 5 bases and J by 1 base, with 8 bases between them. The CDR3 runs 13 residues. V is TRBV6-4 and J is TRBJ1-1; no definite D call. The material sequenced was PBMCs, taken before nivolumab (anti-PD-1) treatment. This receptor was obtained from a person aged 40 to 85 with oral cavity squamous cell carcinoma. The CDR3 region is CASSRAENTEAFF. Written as DNA, the CDR3 is TGTGCCAGCAGTAGGGCGGAGAACACTGAAGCTTTCTTT.